The 4 T cell receptor beta chains presented below share a single source sample, sequenced in a study of cytomegalovirus exposure and HLA in healthy donors. With 60 Vbeta and 13 Jbeta primers, the PCR was carried out. The protocol was immunoSEQ multiplex PCR, while the TCRdb copy is restricted to in-frame clones and leaves out a portion. This sample carries tens of thousands of clones, roughly four fifths of them seen once, and the ten largest clones take less than 2%. The sequenced sample consisted of PBMCs. The origin of the receptors is a human donor in good health.

This clone was picked up a small number of times. V is TRBV7-9 and J is TRBJ2-1, with D possibly matching TRBD1 (5 bases). Germline V gene data show CDR1 as SEHNR and CDR2 as FQNEAQ (reference sequence). The CDR3 consists of 15 residues. The V gene lost 11 bases and the J gene lost 4 bases, with 21 bases spanning the gap. The CDR3 loop is CASRVWQGAYNEQFF. CDR3 nucleotides: TGTGCCTCCCGAGTCTGGCAGGGCGCTTACAATGAGCAGTTCTTC. Looking up the rest from reference TRBV7-9 and TRBJ2-1 gives the full variable domain: DTGVSQNPRHKITKRGQNVTFRCDPISEHNRLYWYRQTLGQGPEFLTYFQNEAQLEKSRLLSDRFSAERPKGSFSTLEIQRTEQGDSAMYLCASRVWQGAYNEQFFGPGTRLTVL.

The genes are TRBV15 and TRBJ2-4, with 10 positions matching TRBD1. Trimming at V came to 6 bases and at J to 9 bases, leaving 5 bases not matched to a gene. The germline V gene has CDR1 LNHNV and CDR2 YYDKDF (reference sequence). This CDR3 region has 13 residues. The DNA for the CDR3 is TGTGCCACCAGGGGGACAGGGGAGGGCATTCAGTACTTC. This sequence encodes CATRGTGEGIQYF.

V and J are TRBV15 and TRBJ2-5; the D gene is possibly TRBD1 (6 bases). The CDR3 contains 14 residues. The ends were cut back, 2 bases at V and 3 bases at J, with 10 bases in the middle. The V gene's germline CDR1 is LNHNV and CDR2 YYDKDF (reference sequence). CDR3 sequence (DNA): TGTGCCACCAGCAGAATACAGGGTAAAGAGACCCAGTACTTC. Its protein is CATSRIQGKETQYF.

The chain has TRBV7-8 and TRBJ2-5, with D possibly TRBD2 on 6 matching bases. Germline V CDR1 and CDR2: SGHVS, FQNEAQ. V dropped 4 bases and J dropped 5 bases, with 20 bases sitting between them. The length of the CDR3 is 16 residues. The CDR3: CASSSTLSGRGETQYF. CDR3 nucleotide sequence: TGTGCCAGCAGCTCCACCCTCAGCGGGCGCGGTGAGACCCAGTACTTC.